This T cell receptor beta chain is from a study of shared T cell receptors in the human thymus. V was pared by 4 bases and J by 5 bases, with 5 bases of the junction left unmatched. This CDR3 has 14 residues. Germline loops: CDR1 SGHRS, CDR2 YFSETQ. Profiled with immunoSEQ multiplex PCR; TCRdb holds only in-frame clones, not every one. The data contain 700,000 to 750,000 clones, approximately 85% of them singletons. Separately, the same data were catalogued under a study of human thymus T cells.

The V gene is TRBV5-1, the J gene TRBJ1-4; the match to TRBD1 covers 7 bases. This TCR came from a girl under three years old with a congenital heart defect. What was sequenced was thymocytes. The CDR3 protein is CASSAGTENEKLFF. CDR3 DNA sequence: TGCGCCAGCAGCGCAGGGACAGAAAATGAAAAACTGTTTTTT.